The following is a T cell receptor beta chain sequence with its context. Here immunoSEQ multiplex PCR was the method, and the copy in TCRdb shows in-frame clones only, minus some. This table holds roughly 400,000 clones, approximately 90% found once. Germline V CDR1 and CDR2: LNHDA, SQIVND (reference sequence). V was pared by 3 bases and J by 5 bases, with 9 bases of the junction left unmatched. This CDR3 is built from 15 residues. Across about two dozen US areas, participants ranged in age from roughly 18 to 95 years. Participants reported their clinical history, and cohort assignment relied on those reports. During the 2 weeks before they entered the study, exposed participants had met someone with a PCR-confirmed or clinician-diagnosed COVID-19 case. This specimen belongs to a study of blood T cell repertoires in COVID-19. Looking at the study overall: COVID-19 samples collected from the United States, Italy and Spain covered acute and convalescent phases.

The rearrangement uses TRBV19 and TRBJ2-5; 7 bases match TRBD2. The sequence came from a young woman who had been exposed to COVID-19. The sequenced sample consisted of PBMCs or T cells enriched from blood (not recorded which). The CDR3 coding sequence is TGTGCCAGTAGTATCACAGCGGGAAGAGGTGAGACCCAGTACTTC. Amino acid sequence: CASSITAGRGETQYF. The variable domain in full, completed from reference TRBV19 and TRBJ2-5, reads DGGITQSPKYLFRKEGQNVTLSCEQNLNHDAMYWYRQDPGQGLRLIYYSQIVNDFQKGDIAEGYSVSREKKESFPLTVTSAQKNPTAFYLCASSITAGRGETQYFGPGTRLLVL.